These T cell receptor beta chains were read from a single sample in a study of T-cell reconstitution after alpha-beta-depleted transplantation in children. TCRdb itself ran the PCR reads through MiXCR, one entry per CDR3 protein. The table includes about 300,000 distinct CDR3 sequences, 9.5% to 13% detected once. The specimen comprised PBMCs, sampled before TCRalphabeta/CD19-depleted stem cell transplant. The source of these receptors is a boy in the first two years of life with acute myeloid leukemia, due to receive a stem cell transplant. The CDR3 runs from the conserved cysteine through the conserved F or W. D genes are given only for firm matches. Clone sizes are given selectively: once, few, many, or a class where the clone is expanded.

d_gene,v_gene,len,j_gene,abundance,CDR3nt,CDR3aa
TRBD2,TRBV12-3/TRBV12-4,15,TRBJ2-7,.,TGTGCCAGCAGTTTCCGACTAGCGGGAACCTACGAGCAGTACTTC,CASSFRLAGTYEQYF
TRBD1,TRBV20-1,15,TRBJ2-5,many,TGCAGTGCTAGAGCGGGACAGGGTAACCAAGAGACCCAGTACTTC,CSARAGQGNQETQYF
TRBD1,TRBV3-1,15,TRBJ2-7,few,TGTGCCAGCAGCCAAGATCTAAGACAGGGGGGCGAGCAGTACTTC,CASSQDLRQGGEQYF
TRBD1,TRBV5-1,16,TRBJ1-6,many,TGCGCCAGCAGCTTAACCCCCGGGACAGGGAATTCACCCCTCCACTTT,CASSLTPGTGNSPLHF
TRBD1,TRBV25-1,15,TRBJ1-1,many,TGTGCCAGCAGACCCCCCGGGACAGGGTGGACTGAAGCTTTCTTT,CASRPPGTGWTEAFF
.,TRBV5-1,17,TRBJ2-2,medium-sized,TGCGCCAGCAGCTTGGGACACCGGGACGCGAACACCGGGGAGCTGTTTTTT,CASSLGHRDANTGELFF
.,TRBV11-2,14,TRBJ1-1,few,TGTGCCAGCAGCTTAGTCTTTATGAACACTGAAGCTTTCTTT,CASSLVFMNTEAFF
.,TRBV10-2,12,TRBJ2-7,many,TGCGCCAGCAGAGGGGACTCCTACGAGCAGTACTTC,CASRGDSYEQYF
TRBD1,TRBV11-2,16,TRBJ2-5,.,TGTGCCAGCAGCTCGCTCCGGACAGGTCTTCAAGAGACCCAGTACTTC,CASSSLRTGLQETQYF
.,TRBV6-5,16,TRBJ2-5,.,TGTGCCAGCAGTTACTCGAGGAGGGGCGGAAGAGAGACCCAGTACTTC,CASSYSRRGGRETQYF
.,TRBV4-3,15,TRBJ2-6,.,TGCGCCAGCAGCCAAGAAGGGCCTGGGGCCAACGTCCTGACTTTC,CASSQEGPGANVLTF
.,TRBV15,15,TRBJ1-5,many,TGTGCCACCAGCAGAGAGAGAGTAGGGGTGCAGCCCCAGCATTTT,CATSRERVGVQPQHF
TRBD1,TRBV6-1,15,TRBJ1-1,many,TGTGCCAGCAGTCTTAGACAGGGGGGCGGCCCTGAAGCTTTCTTT,CASSLRQGGGPEAFF
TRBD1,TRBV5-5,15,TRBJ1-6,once,TGTGCCAGCAGCTTGGCAGGGACAGAGCGCGGACCCCTCCACTTT,CASSLAGTERGPLHF
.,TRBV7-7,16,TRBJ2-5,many,TGTGCCAGCAGCTTAGGACAGGGAGGTCTTCAAGAGACCCAGTACTTC,CASSLGQGGLQETQYF
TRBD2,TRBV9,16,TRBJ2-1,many,TGTGCCAGCAGTGCCTGGGGCGGGAGTTCCTACAATGAGCAGTTCTTC,CASSAWGGSSYNEQFF
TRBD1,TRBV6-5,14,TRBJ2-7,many,TGTGCCAGCAGTACCGGGACAGGGGCTTATCGGCAGTACTTC,CASSTGTGAYRQYF
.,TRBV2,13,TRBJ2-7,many,TGTGCCAGCAGTGAAGGGGTCTATTACGAGCAGTACTTC,CASSEGVYYEQYF
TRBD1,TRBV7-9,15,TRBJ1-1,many,TGTGCCAGCAGCTTAGCGCGACAGGGGGAAACTGAAGCTTTCTTT,CASSLARQGETEAFF
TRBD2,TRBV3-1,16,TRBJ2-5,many,TGTGCCAGCAGCCTCCCGGGACTAGCGGGGGAGGAGACCCAGTACTTC,CASSLPGLAGEETQYF
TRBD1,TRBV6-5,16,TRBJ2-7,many,TGTGCCAGCAGTTACTCTACCGGGACAGGGTCCTACGAGCAGTACTTC,CASSYSTGTGSYEQYF
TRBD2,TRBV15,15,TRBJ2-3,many,TGTGCCACCAGCAGAGCTAGCGGGGGGACAGATACGCAGTATTTT,CATSRASGGTDTQYF
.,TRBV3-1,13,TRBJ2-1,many,TGTGCCAGCAGCCATACTAGAGGGAATGAGCAGTTCTTC,CASSHTRGNEQFF
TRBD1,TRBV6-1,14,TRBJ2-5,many,TGTGCCACCCAGGGACAGGGGGCGCGAGAGACCCAGTACTTC,CATQGQGARETQYF
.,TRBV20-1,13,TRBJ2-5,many,TGCAGTGCTAGTAGCCTCACCCAAGAGACCCAGTACTTC,CSASSLTQETQYF
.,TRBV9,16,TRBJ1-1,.,TGTGCCAGCAGCGTAGTTTACGGAACCATGAACACTGAAGCTTTCTTT,CASSVVYGTMNTEAFF
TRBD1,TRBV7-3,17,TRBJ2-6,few,TGTGCCAGCAGCGTTGGACAGGGGACGTATGGGGCCAACGTCCTGACTTTC,CASSVGQGTYGANVLTF